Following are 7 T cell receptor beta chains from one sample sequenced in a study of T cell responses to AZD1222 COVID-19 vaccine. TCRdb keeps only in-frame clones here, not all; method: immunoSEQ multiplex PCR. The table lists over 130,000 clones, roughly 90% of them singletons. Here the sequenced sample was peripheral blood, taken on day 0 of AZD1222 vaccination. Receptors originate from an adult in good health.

This CDR3 is CASSLWTGSEKLFF. CDR3 coding DNA: TGTGCCAGCAGCTTGTGGACAGGGAGTGAAAAACTGTTTTTT. The rearrangement links TRBV7-8 to TRBJ1-4, with 8 bases that match TRBD1. J was trimmed by 7 bases and V by 3 bases; bases with no gene match: 4. Germline CDR1 is SGHVS and CDR2 is FQNEAQ. The CDR3 totals 14 residues.

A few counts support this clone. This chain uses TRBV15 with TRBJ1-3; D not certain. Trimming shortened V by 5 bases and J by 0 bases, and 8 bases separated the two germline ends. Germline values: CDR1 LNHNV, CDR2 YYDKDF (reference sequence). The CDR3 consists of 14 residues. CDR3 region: CATSGPVSGNTIYF. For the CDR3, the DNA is TGTGCCACCAGCGGCCCCGTCTCTGGAAACACCATATATTTT. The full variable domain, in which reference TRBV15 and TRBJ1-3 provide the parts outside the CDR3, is DAMVIQNPRYQVTQFGKPVTLSCSQTLNHNVMYWYQQKSSQAPKLLFHYYDKDFNNEADTPDNFQSRRPNTSFCFLDIRSPGLGDTAMYLCATSGPVSGNTIYFGEGSWLTVV.

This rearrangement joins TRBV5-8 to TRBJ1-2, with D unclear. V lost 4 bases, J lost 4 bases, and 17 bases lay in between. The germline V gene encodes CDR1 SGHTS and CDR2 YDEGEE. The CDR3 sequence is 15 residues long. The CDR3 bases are TGTGCCAGCAGCAACGGACTTCGCGTAGCCTATGGCTACACCTTC. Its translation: CASSNGLRVAYGYTF.

DNA of the CDR3: TGCAGTGCTAGCCGGCCAAATGAGCAGTTCTTC. Amino acid sequence: CSASRPNEQFF. J is TRBJ2-1 and V is TRBV20-1; D remains unclear. The germline V gene encodes CDR1 DFQATT and CDR2 SNEGSKA (reference sequence). This CDR3 is built from 11 residues. V dropped 3 bases and J dropped 7 bases, with 7 bases sitting between them.

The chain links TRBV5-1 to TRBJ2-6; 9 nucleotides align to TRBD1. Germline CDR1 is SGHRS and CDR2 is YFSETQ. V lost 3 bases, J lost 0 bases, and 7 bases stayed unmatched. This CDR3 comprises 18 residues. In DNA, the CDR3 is TGCGCCAGCAGCTCAGGATACAGGGGGCGCTCTGGGGCCAACGTCCTGACTTTC. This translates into CASSSGYRGRSGANVLTF.

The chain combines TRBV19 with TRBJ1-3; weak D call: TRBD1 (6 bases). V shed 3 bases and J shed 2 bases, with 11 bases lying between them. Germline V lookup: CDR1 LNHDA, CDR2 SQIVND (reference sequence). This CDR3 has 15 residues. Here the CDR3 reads CASSISSGAGNTIYF. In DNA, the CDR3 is TGTGCCAGTAGTATTTCGTCAGGGGCTGGAAACACCATATATTTT.

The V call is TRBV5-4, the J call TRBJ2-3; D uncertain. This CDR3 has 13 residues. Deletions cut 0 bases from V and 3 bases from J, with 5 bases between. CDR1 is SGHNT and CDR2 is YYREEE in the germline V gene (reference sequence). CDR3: CASSLGRTDTQYF. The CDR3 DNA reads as TGTGCCAGCAGCTTGGGGCGGACAGATACGCAGTATTTT.